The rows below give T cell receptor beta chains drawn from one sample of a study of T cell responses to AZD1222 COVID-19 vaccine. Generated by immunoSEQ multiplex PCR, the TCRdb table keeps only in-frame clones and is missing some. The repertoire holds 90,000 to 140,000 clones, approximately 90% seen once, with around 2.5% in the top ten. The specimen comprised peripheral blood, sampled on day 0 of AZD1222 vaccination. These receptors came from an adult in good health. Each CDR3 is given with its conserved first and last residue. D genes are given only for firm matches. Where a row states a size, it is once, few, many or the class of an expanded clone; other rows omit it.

cdr3_nt: TGTGCCAGTAGTATAGGGGACATTGGCAATCAGCCCCAGCATTTT
cdr3_aa: CASSIGDIGNQPQHF
j_call: TRBJ1-5
clone_size: -
v_call: TRBV19
d_call: -

cdr3_nt: TGTGCCAGCAGTCCTGCAACTAATGAAAAACTGTTTTTT
cdr3_aa: CASSPATNEKLFF
j_call: TRBJ1-4
clone_size: once
v_call: TRBV6-5
d_call: -

cdr3_nt: TGTGCCAGCAGTCCGAGCGGAAGCACAGATACGCAGTATTTT
cdr3_aa: CASSPSGSTDTQYF
j_call: TRBJ2-3
clone_size: -
v_call: TRBV28
d_call: -

cdr3_nt: TGTGCCAGCAGAGGAGTAGGGTTTGAGAACACTGAAGCTTTCTTT
cdr3_aa: CASRGVGFENTEAFF
j_call: TRBJ1-1
clone_size: -
v_call: TRBV2
d_call: -

cdr3_nt: TGTGCCAGCAGCTTGGGCAGGGTCCACTATGGCTACACCTTC
cdr3_aa: CASSLGRVHYGYTF
j_call: TRBJ1-2
clone_size: -
v_call: TRBV5-5
d_call: -

cdr3_nt: TGTGCCAGCACGACAACGCGCCTGGGCAAAAACATTCAGTACTTC
cdr3_aa: CASTTTRLGKNIQYF
j_call: TRBJ2-4
clone_size: -
v_call: TRBV7-9
d_call: -

cdr3_nt: TGTGCCAGCAGTGAAGAAGGCAGTTGGTTCGGCTACACCTTC
cdr3_aa: CASSEEGSWFGYTF
j_call: TRBJ1-2
clone_size: -
v_call: TRBV25-1
d_call: -

cdr3_nt: TGTGCCAGCAGCCCGGGCTCTGGGGCCAACGTCCTGACTTTC
cdr3_aa: CASSPGSGANVLTF
j_call: TRBJ2-6
clone_size: -
v_call: TRBV11-3
d_call: -

cdr3_nt: TGCGCCAGCAGCCAAGTTAAAGGACTAGCGAACAATGAGCAGTTCTTC
cdr3_aa: CASSQVKGLANNEQFF
j_call: TRBJ2-1
clone_size: -
v_call: TRBV4-3
d_call: TRBD2

cdr3_nt: TGTGCCAGCTCACCATCGGGACAGAGCTACACCGGGGAGCTGTTTTTT
cdr3_aa: CASSPSGQSYTGELFF
j_call: TRBJ2-2
clone_size: -
v_call: TRBV18
d_call: TRBD1

cdr3_nt: TGTGCCACGCAGGGGCTGGCAGATACGCAGTATTTT
cdr3_aa: CATQGLADTQYF
j_call: TRBJ2-3
clone_size: few
v_call: TRBV5-6
d_call: -

cdr3_nt: TGTGCCAGTAGGGAATCACAGGGGACTACGAACACCGGGGAGCTGTTTTTT
cdr3_aa: CASRESQGTTNTGELFF
j_call: TRBJ2-2
clone_size: -
v_call: TRBV19
d_call: -

cdr3_nt: TGTGCCAGCAATCTACTAGCGGCCCAGAGGCACGAGCAGTACTTC
cdr3_aa: CASNLLAAQRHEQYF
j_call: TRBJ2-7
clone_size: -
v_call: TRBV28
d_call: TRBD2

cdr3_nt: TGTGCCAGCAGTTTATCGAATCCGCGCTCTGGGGCCAACGTCCTGACTTTC
cdr3_aa: CASSLSNPRSGANVLTF
j_call: TRBJ2-6
clone_size: -
v_call: TRBV27
d_call: -

cdr3_nt: TGTGCCAGCAGTCCCCTCGCCAGGGGGCCCATCAACGAGCAGTACTTC
cdr3_aa: CASSPLARGPINEQYF
j_call: TRBJ2-7
clone_size: -
v_call: TRBV28
d_call: TRBD1

cdr3_nt: TGTGCCAGCAGTGTAACATCAAACACTGAAGCTTTCTTT
cdr3_aa: CASSVTSNTEAFF
j_call: TRBJ1-1
clone_size: -
v_call: TRBV12-3/TRBV12-4
d_call: -

cdr3_nt: TGTGCCAGCAAAGGGGTTTTCGGGATGAACACTGAAGCTTTCTTT
cdr3_aa: CASKGVFGMNTEAFF
j_call: TRBJ1-1
clone_size: -
v_call: TRBV2
d_call: -

cdr3_nt: TGCGCCAGCAGCCAAGATGAAGGGACAGGGCATTCACCCCTCCACTTT
cdr3_aa: CASSQDEGTGHSPLHF
j_call: TRBJ1-6
clone_size: -
v_call: TRBV4-3
d_call: TRBD1

cdr3_nt: TGTGCCAGCAGTGAAGCGTTTAACAGGGGGCGGGATACGCAGTATTTT
cdr3_aa: CASSEAFNRGRDTQYF
j_call: TRBJ2-3
clone_size: -
v_call: TRBV6-1
d_call: TRBD1

cdr3_nt: TGTGCCAGCAGCTTATGGGCGATACGACGGTACAATGAGCAGTTCTTC
cdr3_aa: CASSLWAIRRYNEQFF
j_call: TRBJ2-1
clone_size: -
v_call: TRBV7-2
d_call: -

cdr3_nt: TGTGCCAGCAGCTTAGTATGGGACACTGAAGCTTTCTTT
cdr3_aa: CASSLVWDTEAFF
j_call: TRBJ1-1
clone_size: -
v_call: TRBV11-3
d_call: -

cdr3_nt: TGTGCCAGCAGCTTGTTAGACACAGATACGCAGTATTTT
cdr3_aa: CASSLLDTDTQYF
j_call: TRBJ2-3
clone_size: -
v_call: TRBV5-6
d_call: -

cdr3_nt: TGTGCCAGCAGCCAAGATAGCGTCAGACCGAACACTGAAGCTTTCTTT
cdr3_aa: CASSQDSVRPNTEAFF
j_call: TRBJ1-1
clone_size: -
v_call: TRBV4-2
d_call: -

cdr3_nt: TGTGCCAGCAGCCGACCCCAGGGGAACACTGAAGCTTTCTTT
cdr3_aa: CASSRPQGNTEAFF
j_call: TRBJ1-1
clone_size: few
v_call: TRBV6-6
d_call: -

cdr3_nt: TGTGCCAGCAGTTCGCCCTACACAACTACTAGCGGGAGGGCCAATGAGCAGTTCTTC
cdr3_aa: CASSSPYTTTSGRANEQFF
j_call: TRBJ2-1
clone_size: -
v_call: TRBV28
d_call: TRBD2

cdr3_nt: TGCGCCAGCAGCTTGTCCGGGCCAGGGGTCTCACCCCTCCACTTT
cdr3_aa: CASSLSGPGVSPLHF
j_call: TRBJ1-6
clone_size: -
v_call: TRBV5-1
d_call: -

cdr3_nt: TGCGCCAGCAGCTTGGATGGGACGGGGCTTCAGCCCCAGCATTTT
cdr3_aa: CASSLDGTGLQPQHF
j_call: TRBJ1-5
clone_size: -
v_call: TRBV5-1
d_call: -

cdr3_nt: TGTGCCAGCAGGCCCGGACAGTCCTACGAGCAGTACTTC
cdr3_aa: CASRPGQSYEQYF
j_call: TRBJ2-7
clone_size: -
v_call: TRBV6-5
d_call: -

cdr3_nt: TGTGCTAGCAGCTTAAGAGACCCGAACACTGAAGCTTTCTTT
cdr3_aa: CASSLRDPNTEAFF
j_call: TRBJ1-1
clone_size: -
v_call: TRBV11-2
d_call: -

cdr3_nt: TGTGCCAGCCTACTATCGAGCGGGGGCTACAATGAGCAGTTCTTC
cdr3_aa: CASLLSSGGYNEQFF
j_call: TRBJ2-1
clone_size: -
v_call: TRBV3-1/TRBV3-2
d_call: TRBD2

cdr3_nt: TGTGCCAGCAGTTACAGGGAAGGCGTGCAGTTCTTC
cdr3_aa: CASSYREGVQFF
j_call: TRBJ2-1
clone_size: -
v_call: TRBV6-5
d_call: -

cdr3_nt: TGTGCCAGCAGTGAACGGCAGAACTTTAATTCACCCCTCCACTTT
cdr3_aa: CASSERQNFNSPLHF
j_call: TRBJ1-6
clone_size: few
v_call: TRBV2
d_call: -

cdr3_nt: TGTGCCAGTAGTATTCGGGGCAGGGTTCAGGAAAAACTGTTTTTT
cdr3_aa: CASSIRGRVQEKLFF
j_call: TRBJ1-4
clone_size: -
v_call: TRBV19
d_call: -

cdr3_nt: TGCGCCAGCAGCATCCAGGGACAGGTTAGCACAGATACGCAGTATTTT
cdr3_aa: CASSIQGQVSTDTQYF
j_call: TRBJ2-3
clone_size: -
v_call: TRBV5-1
d_call: TRBD1

cdr3_nt: TGCAGCTGCAAACCGGGACAGCTGAGAGAGACCCAGTACTTC
cdr3_aa: CSCKPGQLRETQYF
j_call: TRBJ2-5
clone_size: -
v_call: TRBV29-1
d_call: TRBD1

cdr3_nt: TGTGCCAGCAGTTTGGTCTCAAGGGGCACTGAAGCTTTCTTT
cdr3_aa: CASSLVSRGTEAFF
j_call: TRBJ1-1
clone_size: -
v_call: TRBV28
d_call: -

cdr3_nt: TGTGCCAGCAGCCTCGGACAGGGGGCTGCTGAAGCTTTCTTT
cdr3_aa: CASSLGQGAAEAFF
j_call: TRBJ1-1
clone_size: once
v_call: TRBV9
d_call: TRBD1

cdr3_nt: TGTGCCAGCAGCCAGACGATGGACAGGGGGCAATTAGAAGCTTTCTTT
cdr3_aa: CASSQTMDRGQLEAFF
j_call: TRBJ1-1
clone_size: -
v_call: TRBV3-1/TRBV3-2
d_call: TRBD1

cdr3_nt: TGTGCCAGCAGCCGCGACAGGGCTCAGCCCCAGCATTTT
cdr3_aa: CASSRDRAQPQHF
j_call: TRBJ1-5
clone_size: -
v_call: TRBV3-1/TRBV3-2
d_call: TRBD1

cdr3_nt: TGTGCCAGCGCCTGGGGAGAGGGAGTCACCGGGGAGCTGTTTTTT
cdr3_aa: CASAWGEGVTGELFF
j_call: TRBJ2-2
clone_size: -
v_call: TRBV2
d_call: -

cdr3_nt: TGCAGCGTTATGGGGCAGCCTTACTCCTACGAGCAGTACTTC
cdr3_aa: CSVMGQPYSYEQYF
j_call: TRBJ2-7
clone_size: -
v_call: TRBV29-1
d_call: -

cdr3_nt: TGTGCCAGCAAAGCAGGACCCTCTGGGGCCAACGTCCTGACTTTC
cdr3_aa: CASKAGPSGANVLTF
j_call: TRBJ2-6
clone_size: -
v_call: TRBV2
d_call: -

cdr3_nt: TGTGCCAGCAGCTTGGGGCTCTTCTCCTCCTACAATGAGCAGTTCTTC
cdr3_aa: CASSLGLFSSYNEQFF
j_call: TRBJ2-1
clone_size: -
v_call: TRBV7-2
d_call: -

cdr3_nt: TGCGCCAGCAGCTTGGAAGGGCGGGCCGGCTATGGCTACACCTTC
cdr3_aa: CASSLEGRAGYGYTF
j_call: TRBJ1-2
clone_size: -
v_call: TRBV5-1
d_call: -

cdr3_nt: TGCAGCGTTGAAGAGGTGACCGGGGAGCTGTTTTTT
cdr3_aa: CSVEEVTGELFF
j_call: TRBJ2-2
clone_size: -
v_call: TRBV29-1
d_call: -

cdr3_nt: TGTGCCAGCAGTTTATCTCAGGGACGCAATTCACCCCTCCACTTT
cdr3_aa: CASSLSQGRNSPLHF
j_call: TRBJ1-6
clone_size: few
v_call: TRBV27
d_call: -

cdr3_nt: TGTGCTAGTGGTTTTGGACAGGGAGTACGATCAGATACGCAGTATTTT
cdr3_aa: CASGFGQGVRSDTQYF
j_call: TRBJ2-3
clone_size: -
v_call: TRBV12-5
d_call: TRBD1